Listed here are 23 T cell receptor beta chains from one sample, sequenced in a study of T-cell reconstitution after alpha-beta-depleted transplantation in children. A library of TCRbeta sequences, prepared with unique molecular identifiers, was generated. MiXCR, applied by TCRdb to the PCR reads, yields one record per CDR3 protein. This sample yields around 110,000 distinct CDR3 sequences, of which about a tenth are seen a single time; under 35% belongs to the top ten. The sample consisted of PBMCs, taken before TCRalphabeta/CD19-depleted stem cell transplant. The receptors originated from a boy between 2 and 10 years old with acute lymphoblastic leukemia, due to receive a stem cell transplant.

Sample share makes this clonotype large. This chain links TRBV3-1 with TRBJ2-1, with TRBD2 matching 11 bases. The ends lost 4 bases at V and 4 bases at J; junction bases unmatched: 6. CDR1 and CDR2 from the germline V gene are LGHDT and YNNKEL (reference sequence). The CDR3 length is 16 residues. The DNA of the CDR3 is TGTGCCAGCAGCCGGGAACGGACTAGCGGGTACAATGAGCAGTTCTTC. Translated: CASSRERTSGYNEQFF.

The rearrangement links TRBV12-3 or TRBV12-4 to TRBJ1-1; no firm D call. Trimming shortened V by 6 bases and J by 0 bases, and 14 bases separated the two germline ends. The CDR3 is 15 amino acids. Here the CDR3 reads CASRPSGFMNTEAFF. The CDR3 DNA sequence: TGTGCCAGCAGGCCTTCTGGGTTTATGAACACTGAAGCTTTCTTT.

This clonotype was counted only a few times. The V gene is TRBV7-9, the J gene TRBJ2-2; 8 bases are a match to TRBD2. The junction had 6 bases not matched to a gene; V was cut back by 8 bases and J by 1 base. The CDR3 sequence is 15 residues long. CDR1 is SEHNR and CDR2 is FQNEAQ in the germline V gene (reference sequence). As DNA, the CDR3 is TGTGCCAGCCCGGGGGGGTCGGGGAACACCGGGGAGCTGTTTTTT. This gives the protein CASPGGSGNTGELFF.

This clonotype was seen many times. The J gene is TRBJ2-1, the V gene TRBV7-6; 8 nucleotides line up with TRBD2. Germline V gene sequence: CDR1 SGHVS, CDR2 FNYEAQ. This CDR3 spans 16 amino acids. V gave up 3 bases and J gave up 7 bases; unmatched junction bases: 11. Here the CDR3 DNA reads TGTGCCAGCAGCTTGGTGTATCGGGAGGGATTGAATGAGCAGTTCTTC. It is translated as CASSLVYREGLNEQFF. Together with reference TRBV7-6 and TRBJ2-1, the CDR3 gives the full variable domain: GAGVSQSPRYKVTKRGQDVALRCDPISGHVSLYWYRQALGQGPEFLTYFNYEAQQDKSGLPNDRFSAERPEGSISTLTIQRTEQRDSAMYRCASSLVYREGLNEQFFGPGTRLTVL.

The genes are TRBV30 and TRBJ2-7, with 11 bases fitting TRBD1. V lost 0 bases to trimming and J lost 3 bases; unmatched junction nucleotides: 1. Germline CDR1 GTSNPN, CDR2 SVGIG (reference sequence). This CDR3 spans 14 amino acids. This CDR3 reads CAWSVGTGGYEQYF. The DNA for the CDR3 is TGTGCCTGGAGTGTGGGGACAGGGGGCTACGAGCAGTACTTC.

The sample holds many counts of this clonotype. The chain combines TRBV12-3 or TRBV12-4 with TRBJ1-2; no clear D gene. V was trimmed by 6 bases and J by 6 bases, leaving 14 bases between them. The CDR3 spans 13 residues. The CDR3 spells CASSRDGRHGYTF. CDR3 sequence (DNA): TGTGCCAGCAGCCGCGACGGGCGGCATGGCTACACCTTC.

This clonotype showed up just a few times. This chain uses TRBV18 with TRBJ1-1; a possible D gene is TRBD1 (5 bases). Trimming left V 6 bases short and J 4 bases short, with 12 bases between. CDR3 length: 13 amino acids. Germline lookup yields CDR1 KGHSH and CDR2 LQKENI. The CDR3 DNA is TGTGCCAGCTCCGAGGGGCGTAGCACTGAAGCTTTCTTT. Amino acid sequence: CASSEGRSTEAFF.

This clonotype was found a few times. The rearrangement joins TRBV20-1 to TRBJ2-1, with D perhaps TRBD1 or TRBD2 (5 bases each). V was shortened by 5 bases and J by 7 bases, with 18 bases between the two germline ends. The CDR3 runs 14 residues. Germline V gives CDR1 DFQATT, CDR2 SNEGSKA (reference sequence). The CDR3 loop is CSALSGLGGNEQFF. The CDR3 DNA sequence: TGCAGTGCTTTAAGCGGACTTGGGGGTAATGAGCAGTTCTTC.

Only a few counts were recorded for this clonotype. The chain uses TRBV7-3 and TRBJ2-5; D possibly matches TRBD1 or TRBD2 (5 bases each). Germline loops: CDR1 SGHTA, CDR2 FQGTGA. V lost 5 bases and J lost 4, with 11 bases in between. This CDR3 is built from 13 residues. The CDR3 is CASSPRDGETQYF. CDR3 nucleotide sequence: TGTGCCAGCAGCCCTCGGGACGGAGAGACCCAGTACTTC.

This chain joins TRBV6-1 and TRBJ2-2; D may correspond to TRBD1 or TRBD2 (5 bases each). Trimming removed 11 bases from V and 2 bases from J, with 18 bases in between. CDR1 is MNHNS and CDR2 is SASEGT in the germline V gene. The CDR3 extends over 15 amino acids. CDR3 protein: CAVRRDPANTGELFF. CDR3 nucleotide sequence: TGTGCCGTGCGCCGGGACCCCGCTAACACCGGGGAGCTGTTTTTT.

This chain joins TRBV19 and TRBJ2-1, with 9 bases aligning to TRBD1. Trimming at V came to 5 bases and at J to 2 bases, leaving 4 bases not matched to a gene. The CDR3 length is 15 residues. Germline CDR1 reads LNHDA; CDR2 reads SQIVND (reference sequence). The CDR3 protein is CASSPGTGPYNEQFF. The CDR3 DNA is TGTGCCAGTAGTCCGGGGACAGGGCCCTACAATGAGCAGTTCTTC.

This clonotype was recorded many times. The chain recombines TRBV20-1 with TRBJ2-3; maybe TRBD1 (6 bases). Germline lookup yields CDR1 DFQATT and CDR2 SNEGSKA (reference sequence). The CDR3 sequence is 14 residues long. Trimming took 8 bases from V and 1 from J, leaving 16 bases between them. The CDR3 DNA reads as TGCAGTCCCACTCTTAACAGGGGCACAGATACGCAGTATTTT. Translating it yields CSPTLNRGTDTQYF.

This clonotype was detected many times. The chain uses TRBV15 and TRBJ2-6, with 8 bases fitting TRBD2. V lost 1 base, J lost 1 base, and 6 bases stayed unmatched. Germline assignment: CDR1 LNHNV and CDR2 YYDKDF (reference sequence). CDR3 size: 18 residues. The CDR3 spells CATSRVTSGTSGANVLTF. As DNA, the CDR3 is TGTGCCACCAGCAGAGTTACTAGCGGAACTTCTGGGGCCAACGTCCTGACTTTC.

This clonotype was recorded at least ten times. The chain links TRBV20-1 to TRBJ1-6; weak D call: TRBD1 (5 bases). CDR1 and CDR2 (germline): DFQATT, SNEGSKA (reference sequence). The CDR3 length is 14 residues. Trimming took 6 bases from V and 15 from J, leaving 24 bases between them. This chain's CDR3 is CSAPWGGDSGLLHF. CDR3 nucleotides: TGCAGTGCCCCCTGGGGAGGCGACTCGGGACTCCTCCACTTT.

This clonotype occurred many times. V and J are TRBV20-1 and TRBJ2-6; TRBD1 might be the D (6 bases). V was shortened by 2 bases and J by 0 bases, with 11 bases between the two germline ends. The CDR3 loop spans 16 amino acids. Germline V gene sequence: CDR1 DFQATT, CDR2 SNEGSKA (reference sequence). CDR3 residues: CSARTKQGSGANVLTF. The CDR3 DNA reads as TGCAGTGCTAGAACTAAACAGGGCTCTGGGGCCAACGTCCTGACTTTC.

This clonotype was picked up a small number of times. V usage is TRBV5-1 and J usage is TRBJ2-7; no reliable D call. Germline V gene lookup returns CDR1 SGHRS and CDR2 YFSETQ. The CDR3 totals 15 residues. Trimming removed 4 bases at V and 3 bases at J, with 17 bases between. This CDR3 is CASSAPGPPRYEQYF. CDR3 in DNA: TGCGCCAGCAGCGCTCCGGGCCCACCCCGCTACGAGCAGTACTTC.

The genes are TRBV7-8 and TRBJ1-1, with D perhaps matching TRBD1 (5 bases). The V end lost 3 bases, the J end lost 0 bases, and 14 bases lay between the germline ends. The CDR3 loop spans 16 amino acids. Germline V gene lookup returns CDR1 SGHVS and CDR2 FQNEAQ. This chain's CDR3 is CASSLTWTRMNTEAFF. The CDR3 DNA reads as TGTGCCAGCAGCTTGACTTGGACAAGAATGAACACTGAAGCTTTCTTT.

Ten or more counts support this clonotype. The rearrangement links TRBV20-1 to TRBJ1-5; D is perhaps TRBD1 (5 bases). Germline assignment: CDR1 DFQATT and CDR2 SNEGSKA (reference sequence). Deletions cut 6 bases from V and 2 bases from J, with 11 bases between. This CDR3 is 13 amino acids long. The CDR3 here is CSAPRGGNQPQHF. Here the CDR3 DNA reads TGCAGTGCCCCCCGGGGGGGCAATCAGCCCCAGCATTTT.

This chain uses TRBV10-3 with TRBJ2-1; D is possibly TRBD2 (5 bases). Germline loops: CDR1 ENHRY, CDR2 SYGVKD. This CDR3 is 14 amino acids long. Trimming shortened V by 6 bases and J by 6 bases, and 15 bases separated the two germline ends. CDR3 bases: TGTGCCATCAGCCCCCTGAGCGGCACCAATGAGCAGTTCTTC. Translated, it gives CAISPLSGTNEQFF.

This clonotype was detected ten times or more. The chain uses TRBV11-2 and TRBJ2-1; D uncertain. CDR1 and CDR2 from the germline V gene are SGHAT and FQNNGV. The CDR3 is 14 residues long. V was clipped by 5 bases and J by 9 bases, with 17 bases between them. The CDR3 is CASSLVLLGGEQFF. In DNA, the CDR3 is TGTGCCAGCAGCCTTGTCCTGCTAGGCGGTGAGCAGTTCTTC.

This clonotype was recorded a few times. The chain couples TRBV5-1 to TRBJ1-5; possible D gene TRBD1, 6 bases. Trimming stripped 2 bases from V and 5 bases from J, with 17 bases between. Germline V gene sequence: CDR1 SGHRS, CDR2 YFSETQ. This CDR3 has 16 amino acids. The CDR3 here is CASSFHDRIPYQPQHF. In DNA form, the CDR3 reads TGCGCCAGCAGCTTCCACGACAGGATCCCGTATCAGCCCCAGCATTTT.

In this sample, this clonotype turned up a few times. This chain joins TRBV27 and TRBJ1-2; 7 bases align to TRBD1. V shed 6 bases, J shed 4 bases, and the junction held 5 bases outside the gene matches. The CDR3 consists of 13 residues. Germline V CDR1 and CDR2: MNHEY, SMNVEV (reference sequence). The CDR3 spells CASSWRQGYGYTF. CDR3 bases: TGTGCCAGCAGCTGGCGACAGGGCTATGGCTACACCTTC.

This chain connects TRBV27 to TRBJ2-3; 7 bases match TRBD1. CDR1 is MNHEY and CDR2 is SMNVEV in the germline V gene (reference sequence). V lost 5 bases, J lost 6 bases, and 8 bases stayed unmatched. The CDR3 extends over 14 amino acids. CDR3 in amino acids: CASSPTGMDDTQYF. CDR3 DNA sequence: TGTGCCAGCAGTCCGACAGGGATGGACGATACGCAGTATTTT.